Following are 4 T cell receptor beta chains from one sample sequenced in a study of blood T cells in healthy people across ages. Next came a second PCR, run for about 7 to 12 cycles, which used a sample-barcoded 5' primer along with a J-beta primer mix. TCRdb processed the 5' RACE reads anew with MiXCR; each CDR3 protein has one entry. This table has 650,000 to 800,000 distinct CDR3 sequences, around 45% appearing once. Sequencing was done on a sample of blood. These receptors originate from a man aged 60-69 years in good health.

Concerning this clonotype: Since a much larger clone is just one base distant, this may be a read error. CDR3 nucleotide sequence: TGTGCCAGCAGCCCCCGGACGTCGACCTACAATGAGCAGTACTTC. Amino acid sequence: CASSPRTSTYNEQYF. The rearrangement links TRBV5-6 to TRBJ2-1; D gene unclear. TRBJ2-7 explains the end of the DNA better; the J call may be wrong. This CDR3 region has 15 residues. From germline, CDR1 is SGHDT and CDR2 YYEEEE.

In this sample, this clonotype turned up a few times. The genes are TRBV12-3 or TRBV12-4 and TRBJ1-2; D unresolved. Between the trimmed V and J ends, which lost 8 bases and 1 base, there was a span of 14 bases. The CDR3 has 14 residues. CDR3 coding DNA: TGTGCCAGCGGATATTCGGGAGTTAACTATGGCTACACCTTC. It yields the protein CASGYSGVNYGYTF.

This clonotype was seen a single time. A much larger clone lies a single base off, so this may be a read error. J is TRBJ2-7 and V is TRBV10-3; D is unclear. The CDR3 loop spans 12 amino acids. V was shortened by 7 bases and J by 3 bases, with 10 bases between the two germline ends. Germline CDR1 and CDR2: ENHRY and SYGVKD. The CDR3 DNA reads as TGTGCCATCAAACGGGCTAGCTACGAGCAGTACTTC. Its translation: CAIKRASYEQYF.

This chain links TRBV9 with TRBJ2-2, with 9 bases matching TRBD1. The CDR3 length is 16 residues. J gave up 5 bases and V 5 bases, and 10 bases lay outside the gene matches. The germline CDR1 and CDR2 sequences are SGDLS and YYNGEE. For the CDR3, the DNA is TGTGCCAGCAGTTTCAGCGGGACAGGGAGAACCGGGGAGCTGTTTTTT. It yields the protein CASSFSGTGRTGELFF. The full variable domain, completed using reference TRBV9 and TRBJ2-2, is DSGVTQTPKHLITATGQRVTLRCSPRSGDLSVYWYQQSLDQGLQFLIQYYNGEERAKGNILERFSAQQFPDLHSELNLSSLELGDSALYFCASSFSGTGRTGELFFGEGSRLTVL.